Presented here are 28 T cell receptor beta chains from one specimen sequenced in a study of metastatic and nonmetastatic thyroid tumors. TCRdb re-called the PCR reads through MiXCR. This table holds about 64,000 clones, about a sixth found once. None of the patients had undergone any treatment ahead of thyroid surgery. Material: blood. These receptors were obtained from a male donor with papillary thyroid cancer or a benign thyroid nodule (not recorded which). Some clones in this sample may be carry-over from other donors' samples.

The chain has TRBV6-5 and TRBJ2-3, with a tentative D call TRBD2 (5 bases). CDR1 is MNHEY and CDR2 is SVGAGI in the germline V gene. The CDR3 consists of 17 residues. The V and J ends lost 6 bases and 2 bases respectively, with 21 bases between them. CDR3 nucleotide sequence: TGTGCCAGCAGGAGCCGCCTTTGGGGAGTGGCCACAGATACGCAGTATTTT. This translates into CASRSRLWGVATDTQYF.

This clone was seen ten or more times. The chain joins TRBV20-1 to TRBJ1-1; the D is unclear. The CDR3 length is 12 residues. Germline V gene lookup returns CDR1 DFQATT and CDR2 SNEGSKA (reference sequence). Trimming removed 0 bases at V and 5 bases at J, with 7 bases between. In DNA, the CDR3 is TGCAGTGCTAGAGAGACGGAGACTGAAGCTTTCTTT. Its protein product is CSARETETEAFF.

This clone was picked up many times. The V gene is TRBV12-3 or TRBV12-4, the J gene TRBJ1-3; no clear D gene. V lost 3 bases and J lost 4, with 16 bases in between. CDR3 size: 16 residues. DNA for the CDR3: TGTGCCAGCAGTTTGACGGGCAGCTCCTTAGGAAACACCATATATTTT. As protein: CASSLTGSSLGNTIYF.

This clone was observed many times. This chain uses TRBV4-2 with TRBJ2-3, with a tentative D call TRBD2 (5 bases). Germline V CDR1 and CDR2: LGHNA, YNFKEQ. The germline V and J ends were trimmed by 4 bases and 2 bases, with 22 bases remaining between them. This CDR3 has 18 amino acids. The CDR3, as DNA: TGTGCCAGCAGCCTATCACGGGGAACCCGGACCCACACAGATACGCAGTATTTT. Amino acids: CASSLSRGTRTHTDTQYF.

In its sample, this clone was seen many times. This rearrangement joins TRBV2 to TRBJ2-4, with D possibly TRBD1 on 6 matching bases. Trimming pared 8 bases from V and 0 bases from J, leaving 17 bases between. CDR1 SNHLY and CDR2 FYNNEI come from the germline V gene. The CDR3 has 16 amino acids. CDR3 sequence: CASRFDRSLAKNIQYF. The CDR3 region has the DNA TGTGCCAGCCGATTCGACAGGAGTCTAGCCAAAAACATTCAGTACTTC.

V gene TRBV6-1 combines with J gene TRBJ2-1; D gene uncertain. CDR1 is MNHNS, CDR2 SASEGT, per germline. CDR3 length equals 16 residues. The V end lost 0 bases, the J end lost 5 bases, and 14 bases lay between the germline ends. The CDR3 spells CASSEAPSLVNNEQFF. CDR3 DNA sequence: TGTGCCAGCAGTGAAGCGCCAAGCTTGGTCAACAATGAGCAGTTCTTC.

This clone has at least ten counts. This chain links TRBV12-3 or TRBV12-4 with TRBJ1-1; 9 bases are shared with TRBD1. The CDR3 runs to 15 residues. Trimming removed 6 bases from V and 4 bases from J; junction bases left unmatched: 9. CDR3 in amino acids: CASSSGQGFFTEAFF. The CDR3 coding sequence is TGTGCCAGCAGCTCCGGACAGGGGTTTTTCACTGAAGCTTTCTTT.

This clone was recorded many times. This chain connects TRBV5-4 to TRBJ1-6; D unclear. Looked up from germline, CDR1 is SGHNT and CDR2 is YYREEE (reference sequence). Trimming took 4 bases from V and 9 from J, leaving 14 bases between them. The CDR3 totals 14 residues. CDR3 nucleotide sequence: TGTGCCAGCAGCCCTCGGGCGGGAGGTTCACCCCTCCACTTT. This encodes CASSPRAGGSPLHF. Filled out from reference TRBV5-4 and TRBJ1-6, the complete variable domain reads ETGVTQSPTHLIKTRGQQVTLRCSSQSGHNTVSWYQQALGQGPQFIFQYYREEENGRGNFPPRFSGLQFPNYSSELNVNALELDDSALYLCASSPRAGGSPLHFGNGTRLTVT.

This clone came up many times. The V and J genes are TRBV5-6 and TRBJ2-1, with 10 bases fitting TRBD2. V gave up 4 bases and J gave up 0 bases; unmatched junction bases: 4. Germline V gives CDR1 SGHDT, CDR2 YYEEEE. The CDR3 is 16 residues long. The CDR3 sequence is CASSPRLAGSYNEQFF. CDR3 bases: TGTGCCAGCAGCCCAAGACTAGCGGGCTCCTACAATGAGCAGTTCTTC.

In the case of this clone: One base away lies a much larger clone, so this may be a sequencing read error. The rearrangement links TRBV9 to TRBJ2-1, with 7 bases fitting TRBD1. Germline V gene lookup returns CDR1 SGDLS and CDR2 YYNGEE. V shed 0 bases, J shed 14 bases, and the junction held 11 bases outside the gene matches. The CDR3 loop spans 14 amino acids. CDR3 amino acids: CASSVGGTVGAEFF. The CDR3 DNA sequence: TGTGCCAGCAGCGTAGGGGGGACAGTGGGCGCGGAGTTCTTC.

This clone came up many times. The rearrangement links TRBV19 to TRBJ2-1; D is possibly TRBD2 (5 bases). Germline V lookup: CDR1 LNHDA, CDR2 SQIVND (reference sequence). The CDR3 runs to 15 residues. V was trimmed by 10 bases and J by 0 bases, leaving 16 bases between them. The CDR3 sequence is CATGWDRGSYNEQFF. In DNA, the CDR3 is TGTGCCACGGGGTGGGATCGCGGCTCCTACAATGAGCAGTTCTTC.

There are many counts of this clone. The gene calls are TRBV6-1 and TRBJ2-3, with 8 bases matching TRBD1. CDR3 length: 17 residues. The trim removed 0 bases at V and 3 bases at J, leaving 8 bases unmatched. Germline CDR1 reads MNHNS; CDR2 reads SASEGT. DNA for the CDR3: TGTGCCAGCAGTGAAGCAGCAGGGGGCTACGGGACAGATACGCAGTATTTT. Its protein product is CASSEAAGGYGTDTQYF.

This clone was recorded many times. This CDR3 reads CASSGGQGGSRLYF. In nucleotides, the CDR3 is TGTGCCAGCAGCGGCGGACAGGGTGGGTCTCGTCTGTATTTT. V gene TRBV9 combines with J gene TRBJ2-3, with 8 bases aligning to TRBD1. V shed 3 bases, J shed 14 bases, and the junction held 14 bases outside the gene matches. Germline-derived CDR1 and CDR2 are SGDLS and YYNGEE. CDR3 length: 14 amino acids.

In its sample, this clone was seen many times. The chain joins TRBV4-3 to TRBJ2-5, with D possibly being TRBD1 (6 bases). The germline V gene has CDR1 LGHNA and CDR2 YSLEER. This CDR3 is 14 amino acids long. Trimming left V 4 bases short and J 8 bases short, with 17 bases between. For the CDR3, the DNA is TGCGCCAGCAGCCCTAACTTGGGACACCCAACCCAGTACTTC. Amino acid sequence: CASSPNLGHPTQYF.

This clone was seen at least ten times. The sample holds other DNA sequences that translate to the same CDR3. The CDR3, as DNA: TGTGCCAGCAGCTTGGGGACCTCTCATGCGGAAAAACTGTTTTTT. Translated: CASSLGTSHAEKLFF. The chain is built from TRBV7-6 and TRBJ1-4, with a possible D match to TRBD1 (5 bases). The CDR3 spans 15 residues. CDR1 and CDR2 from the germline V gene are SGHVS and FNYEAQ. Trimming stripped 3 bases from V and 8 bases from J, with 16 bases between.

The sample holds a few counts of this clone. This may arise from a read error, as a much more abundant clone is one base away. This sample includes further DNA sequences coding for the same CDR3. The chain couples TRBV19 to TRBJ2-1, with D possibly being TRBD2 (6 bases). In germline, CDR1 is LNHDA, CDR2 SQIVND (reference sequence). With 7 bases removed from V and 9 bases from J, the gap between germline ends came to 22 bases. This CDR3 spans 15 amino acids. CDR3 coding DNA: TGTGCCAGTACCCAGGATAGCGGTCCGAGTGGTGAGCAGTTCTTC. It specifies CASTQDSGPSGEQFF.

This clone was recorded many times. The V gene is TRBV11-2, the J gene TRBJ2-3; 9 positions match TRBD1. Germline V CDR1 and CDR2: SGHAT, FQNNGV. V shed 2 bases and J 7 bases; nucleotides not matched to a gene: 10. This CDR3 has 16 residues. CDR3 in DNA: TGTGCCAGCAGCTTAAGGTCGGGACAGGGATCCAATACGCAGTATTTT. It yields the protein CASSLRSGQGSNTQYF.

Many counts were recorded for this clone. Because it lacks the conserved phenylalanine or tryptophan at the end, this CDR3 is likely a read error. No DNA is shown, since the ends of the CDR3 on it are uncertain; the CDR3 is the one TCRdb lists. This chain joins TRBV9 and TRBJ2-6; the table's D call TRBD1 went unverified against the DNA. The CDR3 contains 8 residues when both ends are counted. From germline, CDR1 is SGDLS and CDR2 YYNGEE. This chain's CDR3 is CASSPWDG.

This clone was found many times. The chain combines TRBV6-2 or TRBV6-3 with TRBJ1-2, with D unclear. The germline CDR1 and CDR2 sequences are MNHEY and SVGEGT. The length of the CDR3 is 14 residues. The germline V and J ends were trimmed by 5 bases and 2 bases, with 12 bases remaining between them. The CDR3 spells CASSGVRKNYGYTF. CDR3 sequence (DNA): TGTGCCAGCAGTGGGGTGAGGAAAAACTATGGCTACACCTTC.

The sample holds many counts of this clone. This chain uses TRBV6-4 with TRBJ2-3; D remains unclear. Germline values: CDR1 MRHNA, CDR2 SNTAGT. This CDR3 comprises 15 residues. Trimming took off 2 bases at V and 2 bases at J, with 11 bases between the two ends. CDR3 amino acids: CASSDRATHTDTQYF. The CDR3 DNA follows: TGTGCCAGCAGTGACAGGGCGACCCACACAGATACGCAGTATTTT.

This clone was seen many times. This chain links TRBV15 with TRBJ1-1; D unclear. Germline CDR1 LNHNV, CDR2 YYDKDF (reference sequence). The CDR3 sequence is 12 residues long. V gave up 3 bases and J gave up 4 bases, with 6 bases separating them. The CDR3 DNA follows: TGTGCCACCAGCAGTTCGGTCACTGAAGCTTTCTTT. Its protein is CATSSSVTEAFF.

The rearrangement joins TRBV20-1 to TRBJ2-7, with 9 positions matching TRBD2. This CDR3 contains 18 residues. Germline lookup yields CDR1 DFQATT and CDR2 SNEGSKA (reference sequence). V lost 4 bases, J lost 0 bases, and 16 bases stayed unmatched. For the CDR3, the DNA is TGCAGTGCTATATATTTCCCCCGAGTTAGCGGGGGCTCCTACGAGCAGTACTTC. Protein product: CSAIYFPRVSGGSYEQYF.

The V gene is TRBV12-3 or TRBV12-4, the J gene TRBJ2-3; 7 nucleotides align to TRBD2. V was pared by 3 bases and J by 4 bases, with 7 bases of the junction left unmatched. The CDR3 contains 15 residues. The chain's CDR3 is CASSFWREGPDTQYF. As DNA, the CDR3 is TGTGCCAGCAGTTTCTGGAGGGAGGGGCCAGATACGCAGTATTTT.

As regards this clone: This sequence may be a read error, since a much larger clone differs from it by one base. Other DNA sequences within the sample encode an identical CDR3. The DNA for the CDR3 is TGTGCCAGCAGCGTAGGACACGGTCGGTCTGAAGCTTTCTTT. Its protein product is CASSVGHGRSEAFF. J is TRBJ1-1 and V is TRBV9; D remains ambiguous. CDR1 and CDR2 from the germline V gene are SGDLS and YYNGEE. The CDR3 covers 14 residues. V lost 0 bases, J lost 6 bases, and 12 bases lay in between.

This clone came up many times. This specimen includes other DNA sequences encoding the same CDR3. The V call is TRBV5-1, the J call TRBJ2-3, with TRBD2 matching 7 bases. V gave up 0 bases and J gave up 2 bases; unmatched junction bases: 6. Germline CDR1 reads SGHRS; CDR2 reads YFSETQ. This CDR3 spans 16 amino acids. The CDR3 nucleotides are TGCGCCAGCAGCTTGGGGTGGCGGGAGATCACAGATACGCAGTATTTT. This translates into CASSLGWREITDTQYF.

Ten or more counts support this clone. CDR3 amino acids: CASSQDWQNDKETQYF. In nucleotides, the CDR3 is TGTGCCAGCAGCCAAGATTGGCAGAACGATAAAGAGACCCAGTACTTC. This rearrangement joins TRBV3-1 to TRBJ2-5; D is undetermined. CDR1 LGHDT and CDR2 YNNKEL come from the germline V gene (reference sequence). Trimming stripped 0 bases from V and 3 bases from J, with 14 bases between. CDR3 length equals 16 residues.

This clone showed up just a few times. This chain uses TRBV12-3 or TRBV12-4 with TRBJ1-2; 8 positions match TRBD1. The CDR3 sequence is 14 residues long. The J segment lost 5 bases and the V segment lost 3 bases, leaving 5 bases of the junction unmatched. DNA of the CDR3: TGTGCCAGCAGTTTGCAAGACAGGGGATATGGCTACACCTTC. This translates into CASSLQDRGYGYTF.

This clone was found a few times. An end of the junction does not agree with germline; a read error may underlie this. This chain connects TRBV2 to TRBJ2-2, with 8 bases identical to TRBD2. The CDR3 is made up of 15 amino acids. Looked up from germline, CDR1 is SNHLY and CDR2 is FYNNEI. The CDR3 here is CARSHGGGNTGGLFF. Here the CDR3 DNA reads TGTGCCAGAAGCCATGGCGGGGGGAACACCGGGGGGCTGTTTTTT.